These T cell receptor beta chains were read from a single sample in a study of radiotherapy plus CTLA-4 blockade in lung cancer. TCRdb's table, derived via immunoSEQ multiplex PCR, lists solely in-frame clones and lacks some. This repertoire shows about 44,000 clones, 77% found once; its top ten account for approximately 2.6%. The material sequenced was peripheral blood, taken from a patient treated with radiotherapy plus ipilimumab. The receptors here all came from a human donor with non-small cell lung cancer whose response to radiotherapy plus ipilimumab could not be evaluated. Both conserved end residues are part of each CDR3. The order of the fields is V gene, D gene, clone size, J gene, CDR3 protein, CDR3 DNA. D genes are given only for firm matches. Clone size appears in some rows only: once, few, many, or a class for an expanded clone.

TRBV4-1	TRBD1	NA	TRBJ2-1	CASSPGYGTGEFF	TGCGCCAGCAGTCCTGGGTACGGGACAGGAGAGTTCTTC
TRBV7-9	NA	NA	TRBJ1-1	CASSLAFVNTEAFF	TGTGCCAGCAGCTTAGCGTTCGTGAACACTGAAGCTTTCTTT
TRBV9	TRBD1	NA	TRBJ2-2	CASSVVGTGVTGELFF	TGTGCCAGCAGCGTAGTAGGGACAGGGGTGACCGGGGAGCTGTTTTTT
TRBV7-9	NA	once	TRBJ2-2	CATMGAGAASNTGELFF	TGTGCCACCATGGGTGCGGGGGCCGCCTCGAACACCGGGGAGCTGTTTTTT
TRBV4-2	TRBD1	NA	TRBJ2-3	CASSPQDREGTDTQYF	TGTGCCAGCAGCCCCCAGGACAGGGAAGGCACAGATACGCAGTATTTT
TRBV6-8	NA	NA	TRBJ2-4	CASSYGPFRGRAKNIQYF	TGTGCCAGCAGTTACGGTCCGTTTCGGGGTCGGGCCAAAAACATTCAGTACTTC
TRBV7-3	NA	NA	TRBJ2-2	CASSFFASSTGELFF	TGTGCCAGCAGCTTCTTCGCCTCGAGCACCGGGGAGCTGTTTTTT
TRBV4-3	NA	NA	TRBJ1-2	CASSQGWAGGNYGYTF	TGCGCCAGCAGCCAAGGGTGGGCTGGGGGGAACTATGGCTACACCTTC
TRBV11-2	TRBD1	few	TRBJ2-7	CASSPWVGTGGYEQYF	TGTGCCAGCAGCCCTTGGGTTGGGACAGGGGGCTACGAGCAGTACTTC
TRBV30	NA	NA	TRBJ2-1	CAWSQGEQFF	TGTGCCTGGAGCCAGGGGGAGCAGTTCTTC
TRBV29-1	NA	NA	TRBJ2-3	CSVEGGQKSSTDTQYF	TGCAGCGTTGAAGGTGGACAGAAGTCTAGCACAGATACGCAGTATTTT
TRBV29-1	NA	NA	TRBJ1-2	CSVTGDQNLYGYTF	TGCAGCGTTACAGGAGACCAAAATCTCTATGGCTACACCTTC
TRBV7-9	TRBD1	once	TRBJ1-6	CASSARDSDNNSPLHF	TGTGCCAGCAGCGCCCGGGACAGTGATAATAATTCCCCCCTCCACTTT
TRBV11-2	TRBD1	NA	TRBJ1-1	CASSALDRGSTEAFF	TGTGCCAGCAGCGCCCTGGACAGGGGAAGCACTGAAGCTTTCTTT
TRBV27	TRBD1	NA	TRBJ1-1	CASSSQGAGNTEAFF	TGTGCCAGCAGTTCACAGGGGGCTGGGAACACTGAAGCTTTCTTT
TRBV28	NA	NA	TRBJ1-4	CASSLGGNEELFF	TGTGCCAGCAGTTTAGGGGGGAATGAAGAACTGTTTTTT